This T cell receptor beta chain was obtained from a study of T cell changes during pregnancy in multiple sclerosis. Trimming shortened V by 0 bases and J by 0 bases, and 14 bases separated the two germline ends. Germline values: CDR1 SGHDT, CDR2 YYEEEE. This CDR3 is built from 17 residues. Profiling relied on immunoSEQ multiplex PCR, and the TCRdb table lists in-frame clones only, not all of them. The sample lists some 31,000 clones, approximately 90% occurring once. The chain combines TRBV5-6 with TRBJ2-3, with a possible D match to TRBD2 (6 bases). This clonotype was obtained from a female donor with multiple sclerosis, enrolled in a pregnancy study. The starting material was CD8+ T cells from peripheral blood mononuclear cells, obtained before pregnancy. CDR3 amino acids: CASSLGGEYYSTDTQYF. The CDR3 nucleotides read TGTGCCAGCAGCTTGGGCGGGGAGTATTATAGCACAGATACGCAGTATTTT.